Each of the 7 T cell receptor beta chains below was sequenced from the same sample in a study of T cell responses to AZD1222 COVID-19 vaccine. The data were produced by immunoSEQ multiplex PCR, yet TCRdb's version contains in-frame clones alone and is incomplete. The sample records roughly 140,000 clones, 90% to 95% being singletons. The sequencing here drew on peripheral blood, taken on day 0 of AZD1222 vaccination. The receptors originated from an adult in good health.

The rearrangement links TRBV4-2 to TRBJ2-7; D is undetermined. The CDR3 covers 14 residues. Germline V lookup: CDR1 LGHNA, CDR2 YNFKEQ. V lost 3 bases to trimming and J lost 5 bases, with 14 bases between them. CDR3 sequence reads: CASSQDHTTHEQYF. The CDR3 coding sequence is TGTGCCAGCAGCCAGGACCATACAACCCACGAGCAGTACTTC.

V is TRBV5-1 and J is TRBJ1-1; no definite D call. Trimming shortened V by 2 bases and J by 5 bases, and 13 bases separated the two germline ends. Looked up from germline, CDR1 is SGHRS and CDR2 is YFSETQ. CDR3 length: 14 residues. CDR3: CASSLSSPETEAFF. For the CDR3, the DNA is TGCGCCAGCAGCTTATCAAGCCCGGAGACTGAAGCTTTCTTT.

The chain uses TRBV5-6 and TRBJ1-5, with a possible D match to TRBD1 (6 bases). Trimming pared 4 bases from V and 4 bases from J, leaving 15 bases between. The germline V gene encodes CDR1 SGHDT and CDR2 YYEEEE. The CDR3 is made up of 15 amino acids. The CDR3 region is CASSPRGGLNQPQHF. CDR3 bases: TGTGCCAGCAGCCCGAGGGGGGGGCTAAATCAGCCCCAGCATTTT. Complete variable domain (other parts from reference TRBV5-6 and TRBJ1-5): DAGVTQSPTHLIKTRGQQVTLRCSPKSGHDTVSWYQQALGQGPQFIFQYYEEEERQRGNFPDRFSGHQFPNYSSELNVNALLLGDSALYLCASSPRGGLNQPQHFGDGTRLSIL.

V gene TRBV5-1 combines with J gene TRBJ2-5; unclear D gene. The V end was cut by 1 base, the J end by 0 bases, with 7 bases between. Germline V lookup: CDR1 SGHRS, CDR2 YFSETQ. CDR3 size: 14 residues. In nucleotides, the CDR3 is TGCGCCAGCAGCTTGTTAGGGTACCAAGAGACCCAGTACTTC. This sequence encodes CASSLLGYQETQYF.

The rearrangement links TRBV9 to TRBJ2-2; D might be TRBD2 (6 bases). There are 16 residues in the CDR3. Germline lookup yields CDR1 SGDLS and CDR2 YYNGEE. The germline V and J ends were trimmed by 0 bases and 0 bases, with 9 bases remaining between them. The CDR3 sequence is CASSVGLGTNTGELFF. In nucleotides, the CDR3 is TGTGCCAGCAGCGTAGGACTAGGGACGAACACCGGGGAGCTGTTTTTT.

This clone occurred a few times. The chain recombines TRBV19 with TRBJ2-1, with 9 bases that match TRBD2. The CDR3 is 14 amino acids. The germline V gene has CDR1 LNHDA and CDR2 SQIVND (reference sequence). V was clipped by 6 bases and J by 9 bases; unmatched bases: 9. CDR3 amino acids: CASRTPGLAVEQFF. The CDR3 DNA follows: TGTGCCAGTAGAACCCCGGGACTAGCTGTTGAGCAGTTCTTC.

The chain employs TRBV2 and TRBJ1-2; 7 nucleotides match TRBD1. V was pared by 2 bases and J by 4 bases, with 4 bases of the junction left unmatched. CDR3 size: 14 residues. Germline V lookup: CDR1 SNHLY, CDR2 FYNNEI. The DNA of the CDR3 is TGTGCCAGCAGTGAAAGGGGGCTAGGCTATGGCTACACCTTC. Residues: CASSERGLGYGYTF.